This T cell receptor (beta chain) was recovered during a study of patients and donors after allogeneic stem cell transplantation. Via MiXCR, TCRdb re-called the RT-PCR reads, giving one row per CDR3 protein. There are about a million distinct CDR3 sequences in the sample; about a sixth occur only once, and roughly 6.4% lies in the top ten. This receptor was obtained from a human donor who was either an allogeneic HSCT recipient or a stem cell or donor lymphocyte infusion donor (not recorded which). It is not recorded whose cells these are; they may come from a transplant donor. Sequences were obtained from blood, either unsorted or a sorted T cell fraction (not recorded which).

The DNA of the CDR3 is TGTGCCACCAAGGGGGACAGCAATGAGCAGTTCTTC. Protein: CATKGDSNEQFF. V usage is TRBV24-1 and J usage is TRBJ2-1, with 7 bases that match TRBD1. V shed 8 bases and J 6 bases; nucleotides not matched to a gene: 3. The CDR3 has 12 amino acids. Germline CDR1 reads KGHDR; CDR2 reads SFDVKD.